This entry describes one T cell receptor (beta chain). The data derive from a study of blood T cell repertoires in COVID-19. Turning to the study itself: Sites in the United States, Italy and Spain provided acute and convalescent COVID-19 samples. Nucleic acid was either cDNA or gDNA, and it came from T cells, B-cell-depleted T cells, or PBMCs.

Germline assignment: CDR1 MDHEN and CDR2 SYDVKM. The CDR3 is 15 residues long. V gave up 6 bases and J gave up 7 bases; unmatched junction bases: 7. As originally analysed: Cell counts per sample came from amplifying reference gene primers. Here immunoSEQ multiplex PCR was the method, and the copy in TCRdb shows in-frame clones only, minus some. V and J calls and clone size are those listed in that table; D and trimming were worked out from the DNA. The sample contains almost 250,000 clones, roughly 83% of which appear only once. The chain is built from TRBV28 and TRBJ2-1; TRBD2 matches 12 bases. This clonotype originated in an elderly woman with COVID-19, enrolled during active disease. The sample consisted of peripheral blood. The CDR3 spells CASRLAGGPVNEQFF. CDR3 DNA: TGTGCCAGCAGGCTAGCGGGGGGGCCAGTGAATGAGCAGTTCTTC.